The present entry profiles one T cell receptor beta chain with its context. Its antigen is unidentified. Germline CDR1 and CDR2: SGHRS and YFSETQ. The CDR3 covers 14 residues. V lost 1 base and J lost 4, with 11 bases in between. This entry belongs to a study of blood T cells in healthy people across ages. Study-wide points: When set beside aged donors, long-lived donors presented more naive CD4+ cells and higher diversity.

The use of a sample-barcoded 5' primer and a J-beta primer mix characterized a second PCR of roughly 7 to 11 cycles. TCRdb independently ran MiXCR on the 5' RACE reads; one entry per CDR3 protein. Of fewer than 1,200,000 distinct CDR3 sequences listed, less than 25% are singletons. The same data also contributed to another study, on T cells of mothers and their children.

The specimen was blood. The sequence was obtained from a girl aged 2-9 years in good health. This sequence joins TRBV5-1 and TRBJ1-1; no definite D call. This chain's CDR3 is CASSLWASSTEAFF. The CDR3 DNA sequence: TGCGCCAGCAGCTTGTGGGCCAGCTCCACTGAAGCTTTCTTT.